The rows below give T cell receptor beta chains drawn from one sample of a study of OX40 agonist ivuxolimab in advanced cancers. Here immunoSEQ multiplex PCR was the method, and the copy in TCRdb shows in-frame clones only, minus some. The data show tens of thousands of clones, around 90% seen once. Material: CD4+ or CD8+ T cells sorted from blood, obtained in a trial of the OX40 agonist ivuxolimab. These receptors came from an adult with an advanced solid tumor such as melanoma, head and neck, liver or kidney cancer. CDR3s include the opening cysteine and the closing phenylalanine or tryptophan. The D gene is left open where the match is weak. The size entry is marked missing in some rows and otherwise reads once, few, many or a size class.

d_gene	v_gene	j_gene	abundance	CDR3aa	CDR3nt
NA	TRBV28	TRBJ1-2	NA	CASSSPDRKGYTF	TGTGCCAGCAGTTCCCCCGACAGGAAGGGCTACACCTTC
NA	TRBV5-5	TRBJ1-2	NA	CASSFYAGNGYTF	TGTGCCAGCAGCTTTTACGCGGGAAATGGCTACACCTTC
NA	TRBV7-8	TRBJ2-1	NA	CASSLDEHKLEFF	TGTGCCAGCAGCTTAGATGAGCACAAACTGGAGTTCTTC
NA	TRBV4-1	TRBJ1-1	once	CASSPQLQVLNTEAFF	TGCGCCAGCAGCCCTCAATTACAGGTCTTGAACACTGAAGCTTTCTTT
TRBD1	TRBV5-4	TRBJ1-4	NA	CASSSTTGSSEKLFF	TGTGCCAGCAGCTCGACGACAGGGTCTAGTGAAAAACTGTTTTTT
NA	TRBV11-3	TRBJ1-1	NA	CASMIGRGNTEAFF	TGTGCCAGCATGATAGGGAGAGGCAACACTGAAGCTTTCTTT
NA	TRBV6-1	TRBJ1-5	NA	CASTPWAGNNQPQHF	TGTGCCAGCACCCCTTGGGCAGGAAATAATCAGCCCCAGCATTTT
NA	TRBV10-3	TRBJ2-7	NA	CASLRYGGGEQYF	TGTGCCTCCTTGAGGTACGGAGGAGGAGAGCAGTACTTC
NA	TRBV7-2	TRBJ2-4	NA	CASSFAGAKNIQYF	TGTGCCAGCAGCTTCGCAGGAGCCAAAAACATTCAGTACTTC
TRBD1	TRBV7-2	TRBJ1-1	NA	CASTPWTGANTEAFF	TGTGCCAGCACCCCATGGACAGGGGCGAACACTGAAGCTTTCTTT
NA	TRBV5-6	TRBJ1-3	NA	CASSRVGMGGDIYF	TGTGCCAGCAGCCGCGTCGGAATGGGGGGCGACATATATTTT
NA	TRBV28	TRBJ2-7	NA	CASTTLADHEQYF	TGTGCCAGCACGACCCTAGCAGACCACGAGCAGTACTTC
TRBD2	TRBV7-3	TRBJ2-3	NA	CASSLTASGGLTDTQYF	TGTGCCAGCAGCTTAACTGCTAGCGGGGGGCTTACAGATACGCAGTATTTT
TRBD1	TRBV19	TRBJ2-2	NA	CASSMGQGDTGELFF	TGTGCCAGTAGTATGGGACAGGGGGACACCGGGGAGCTGTTTTTT
TRBD1	TRBV28	TRBJ2-1	NA	CASSQQKGARRNEQFF	TGTGCCAGCAGTCAACAAAAGGGGGCGCGGAGGAATGAGCAGTTCTTC
NA	TRBV29-1	TRBJ2-2	few	CSVARSPRTVPGGELFF	TGCAGCGTTGCCAGGTCCCCGCGGACAGTCCCCGGCGGGGAGCTGTTTTTT
TRBD1	TRBV19	TRBJ1-5	NA	CASRGVLTGLNQPQHF	TGTGCCAGTAGAGGGGTTCTGACAGGGCTTAATCAGCCCCAGCATTTT
TRBD1	TRBV11-3	TRBJ1-1	NA	CASSTQGDTEAFF	TGTGCCAGCAGCACACAGGGGGACACTGAAGCTTTCTTT
TRBD1	TRBV11-1	TRBJ1-1	NA	CASSFTGTGVTEAFF	TGTGCCAGCAGCTTTACCGGGACAGGGGTGACTGAAGCTTTCTTT
NA	TRBV11-3	TRBJ1-3	NA	CASSFSGHNSGNTIYF	TGTGCCAGCAGCTTCTCGGGACACAACTCTGGAAACACCATATATTTT
NA	TRBV30	TRBJ2-2	NA	CACHTGELFF	TGTGCCTGCCACACCGGGGAGCTGTTTTTT
TRBD2	TRBV11-2	TRBJ2-7	NA	CASRRGTSAYEQYF	TGTGCCAGCAGACGAGGGACTAGCGCCTACGAGCAGTACTTC
NA	TRBV7-9	TRBJ1-1	few	CASSHEGTEAFF	TGTGCCAGCAGCCACGAAGGCACTGAAGCTTTCTTT
TRBD1	TRBV7-2	TRBJ2-2	NA	CASSLPMGTVATGELFF	TGTGCCAGCAGCTTACCCATGGGGACAGTCGCCACCGGGGAGCTGTTTTTT
TRBD1	TRBV5-1	TRBJ2-5	once	CASSLGLTGGQETQYF	TGCGCCAGCAGCTTGGGGTTGACAGGGGGGCAAGAGACCCAGTACTTC
NA	TRBV5-1	TRBJ2-6	once	CASSLRDSGANVLTF	TGCGCCAGCAGCTTGAGGGATTCAGGGGCCAACGTCCTGACTTTC
NA	TRBV28	TRBJ2-3	NA	CASSLSQTTDTQYF	TGTGCCAGCAGTTTATCTCAAACCACAGATACGCAGTATTTT
NA	TRBV5-8	TRBJ1-3	NA	CASSFSFLSGNTIYF	TGTGCCAGCAGCTTCAGCTTCCTCTCTGGAAACACCATATATTTT
TRBD1	TRBV6-5	TRBJ1-2	NA	CASSSGTGSGYGYTF	TGTGCCAGCAGTTCCGGGACAGGGAGTGGATATGGCTACACCTTC
NA	TRBV10-3	TRBJ1-1	NA	CAISPGRGRAEAFF	TGTGCCATCAGTCCGGGACGGGGTCGGGCTGAAGCTTTCTTT
NA	TRBV4-1	TRBJ1-4	NA	CASSPPSQQHEKLFF	TGCGCCAGCAGCCCGCCTAGCCAGCAGCATGAAAAACTGTTTTTT
NA	TRBV5-6	TRBJ2-5	NA	CASSLTQETQYF	TGTGCCAGCAGCTTGACACAAGAGACCCAGTACTTC
NA	TRBV28	TRBJ1-5	NA	CASILSQGRQPQHF	TGTGCCAGCATCCTCTCACAGGGCCGTCAGCCCCAGCATTTT
NA	TRBV19	TRBJ2-2	NA	CASTPRNTGELFF	TGTGCCAGTACCCCACGGAACACCGGGGAGCTGTTTTTT
NA	TRBV9	TRBJ2-1	NA	CASSALTGSYNEQFF	TGTGCCAGCAGCGCTTTAACAGGTTCCTACAATGAGCAGTTCTTC
NA	TRBV6-1	TRBJ1-2	NA	CASSDRPAGDGYTF	TGTGCCAGCAGCGACAGGCCGGCTGGGGATGGCTACACCTTC
NA	TRBV5-6	TRBJ2-5	NA	CASSRSGQGIWEIQYF	TGTGCCAGCAGCCGATCGGGGCAGGGGATTTGGGAGATCCAGTACTTC
NA	TRBV11-3	TRBJ2-3	NA	CASSFFSSTDTQYF	TGTGCCAGCAGCTTCTTCTCCAGCACAGATACGCAGTATTTT
TRBD2	TRBV11-3	TRBJ2-1	NA	CASSYRTSGHNEQFF	TGTGCCAGCAGCTACCGGACTAGCGGTCACAATGAGCAGTTCTTC
NA	TRBV14	TRBJ2-6	NA	CASSSRRGRAGANVLTF	TGTGCCAGCAGCAGTCGGAGGGGGAGAGCTGGGGCCAACGTCCTGACTTTC
NA	TRBV5-5	TRBJ2-7	NA	CASSLESYEQYF	TGTGCCAGCAGCTTGGAGTCCTACGAGCAGTACTTC
TRBD1	TRBV6-5	TRBJ1-5	NA	CASSRDRGESQPQHF	TGTGCCAGCAGTAGGGACAGGGGAGAGAGCCAGCCCCAGCATTTT
TRBD1	TRBV7-2	TRBJ1-5	NA	CASSLAGQGYYQPQHF	TGTGCCAGCAGCTTAGCGGGACAGGGTTATTATCAGCCCCAGCATTTT
TRBD1	TRBV5-1	TRBJ1-2	NA	CASSHGQGAYGYTF	TGCGCCAGCAGCCACGGACAGGGGGCCTATGGCTACACCTTC